One T cell receptor beta chain is described in this entry. No antigen is known for it. PCR employed 60 Vbeta and 13 Jbeta primers. Profiled with immunoSEQ multiplex PCR; TCRdb holds only in-frame clones, not every one. The profile covers 120,000 to 150,000 clones, with around 77% appearing a single time and 6.5% to 8.5% taken by the ten largest. The data belong to a study of cytomegalovirus exposure and HLA in healthy donors. Points from the study as a whole: A cluster of highly shared sequence variants was likely a sequencing artifact. A previous analysis found most TCR beta V segments productive roughly 87% or roughly 30% of the time.

V shed 6 bases and J shed 6 bases, with 12 bases lying between them. From germline, CDR1 is WNHNN and CDR2 SYGVQD (reference sequence). The CDR3 contains 12 residues. The chain carries TRBV10-1 and TRBJ2-7, with TRBD1 as a possible D gene (5 bases). The origin of this receptor is a woman aged 35 to 49 in good health and CMV-seropositive. Sequencing input: PBMCs. This CDR3 is CASRRMGLEQYF. The CDR3 nucleotides are TGCGCCAGCAGACGAATGGGGCTCGAGCAGTACTTC.